Detailed here is one TCR beta chain. Its antigen is currently unknown. This sample is part of a study of cytomegalovirus exposure and HLA in healthy donors. The study's findings and limits: In a later analysis, TCR association rates varied by HLA locus: DRB1 most, HLA-C fewest. Earlier analysis looked at TCR beta V segments, and most were productive about 90% or about 30% of the time. In a later analysis, a missense DCLRE1C variant was linked to TCR beta V- and J-gene trimming.

PCR primers comprised 60 Vbeta and 13 Jbeta primers. Original processing notes: Unique TCR beta chains numbered around 80 million in a later analysis, with roughly 10 million shared. Libraries were prepared by immunoSEQ multiplex PCR; TCRdb keeps only in-frame clonotypes and omits some of them. That table is the source of V, J and clone size, and D and trimming were worked out from the DNA. Of about 89,000 clones in the sample, around 80% were seen once. Germline lookup yields CDR1 SGHAT and CDR2 FQDESV (reference sequence). V gave up 5 bases and J gave up 7 bases, with 14 bases separating them. The CDR3 runs 14 residues.

The receptor was derived from a man aged 30 to 45 in good health and CMV-seronegative. Sequences were obtained from PBMCs. This rearrangement joins TRBV11-1 to TRBJ1-4, with a possible D match to TRBD1 (5 bases). The CDR3 protein is CASSLGAQGEKLFF. In DNA form, the CDR3 reads TGTGCCAGCAGCCTAGGAGCCCAGGGTGAAAAACTGTTTTTT.